Listed below are T cell receptor beta chains from one sample, sequenced in a study of blood T cell repertoires in COVID-19. Measured with immunoSEQ multiplex PCR; TCRdb has only the in-frame clones, and not every one. The sample includes 250,000 to 350,000 clones, roughly 89% of them seen just once. Sequencing input: peripheral blood. These receptors all come from a woman younger than 45 with active or convalescent COVID-19. The conserved cysteine and the conserved F or W are not part of the CDR3 here. A D gene is named only where the DNA matches it firmly. Only part of the rows carry a size: once, few, many, or a class if the clone is expanded.

J,size,V,D,CDR3
TRBJ2-7,-,TRBV21-1,-,ASSSTDPNYFSYEQY
TRBJ2-3,-,TRBV3-1/TRBV3-2,TRBD2,ASSQDSRGGYDTQY
TRBJ1-1,-,TRBV29-1,-,SVEQGNTEAF
TRBJ2-3,-,TRBV11-3,-,ASSLDWEAINTDTQY
TRBJ2-2,-,TRBV19,TRBD2,ASSRSAGGQTGELF
TRBJ2-2,-,TRBV7-2,-,ASSLRLGDGTGELF
TRBJ1-2,-,TRBV7-2,TRBD1,ASSSGTAGGYGYT
TRBJ2-3,-,TRBV28,TRBD1,ASRGVWDSPHTQY
TRBJ1-1,-,TRBV7-2,TRBD1,ASSEQGVNTEAF
TRBJ2-5,-,TRBV18,-,ASSRGQPQETQY
TRBJ1-1,-,TRBV7-8,-,ASSLWGGIGTEAF
TRBJ2-2,-,TRBV2,-,ASSGSGAGELF
TRBJ2-7,once,TRBV5-1,-,ASSLDPSSYEQY
TRBJ2-2,-,TRBV3-1/TRBV3-2,-,ASSQDDGANTGELF
TRBJ1-1,-,TRBV18,TRBD1,ASSPTQGARTEAF
TRBJ1-6,-,TRBV27,-,ASSLWGGIGISPLH
TRBJ1-1,few,TRBV6-2/TRBV6-3,TRBD1,ASSLNSGQLMNTEAF
TRBJ2-5,once,TRBV4-2,TRBD2,ASSQEVAGGPEETQY
TRBJ2-1,-,TRBV4-3,TRBD1,ASSQEEGAFLNEQF
TRBJ1-1,-,TRBV6-5,-,ASSPPGRFTEAF
TRBJ2-5,-,TRBV19,TRBD1,ASSPRAGTGGGGETQY
TRBJ1-6,few,TRBV25-1,-,ASSTQGNNSPLH
TRBJ1-4,-,TRBV7-2,-,ASSFDMGEEKLF
TRBJ1-2,-,TRBV25-1,-,ASSESPSRRGYT
TRBJ2-3,once,TRBV7-2,TRBD2,ASSLGTSGGAIDTQY
TRBJ2-3,-,TRBV9,-,ASSVGGKITDTQY
TRBJ2-1,-,TRBV15,-,ATSRDYSYNEQF
TRBJ2-1,-,TRBV29-1,TRBD2,SAATSGGGNEQF
TRBJ2-5,-,TRBV7-2,TRBD2,ASSFVTGTSGGSRETQY
TRBJ1-1,-,TRBV2,TRBD1,ASRDSLHEAF
TRBJ2-7,-,TRBV9,TRBD1,ASSVEGAGEQY
TRBJ2-2,-,TRBV7-8,TRBD2,ASSSPGLAGGLGTGELF